These 24 T cell receptor beta chains share one sample of origin, sequenced in a study of blood T cell repertoires in COVID-19. The method was immunoSEQ multiplex PCR; TCRdb's version includes in-frame clones alone and lacks a portion of them. This sample yields 100,000 to 150,000 clones, of which roughly four fifths are seen a single time; about 12% belongs to the top ten. The sequenced material came from peripheral blood. These receptors were collected from a man aged 55 to 69 with acute or convalescent COVID-19.

J is TRBJ2-2 and V is TRBV19; TRBD1 agrees at 10 bases. Germline CDR1 LNHDA, CDR2 SQIVND (reference sequence). The CDR3 is 18 amino acids. V was clipped by 7 bases and J by 7 bases; unmatched bases: 18. CDR3: CASMSRRQGASGVGELFF. CDR3 DNA: TGTGCCAGTATGAGTCGGCGACAGGGGGCCTCGGGGGTCGGGGAGCTGTTTTTT.

This clone appeared once. The rearrangement links TRBV28 to TRBJ2-6; TRBD1 matches 8 bases. CDR1 MDHEN and CDR2 SYDVKM come from the germline V gene. V was clipped by 3 bases and J by 2 bases; unmatched bases: 3. The CDR3 sequence is 16 residues long. CDR3 sequence: CASSFRGPTGANVLTF. The DNA of the CDR3 is TGTGCCAGCAGTTTCAGGGGGCCTACTGGGGCCAACGTCCTGACTTTC.

V gene TRBV2 combines with J gene TRBJ2-1, with 11 bases lining up with TRBD2. Looked up from germline, CDR1 is SNHLY and CDR2 is FYNNEI. V lost 7 bases and J lost 7; bases outside the gene matches: 12. This CDR3 comprises 16 residues. The CDR3 region is CASIGLAGPSGNEQFF. The DNA for the CDR3 is TGTGCCAGCATTGGACTAGCGGGCCCTTCGGGGAATGAGCAGTTCTTC.

The J gene is TRBJ2-2, the V gene TRBV5-1, with TRBD2 matching 13 bases. The V gene end was trimmed by 1 base and the J gene end by 4 bases; junction bases not matched to a gene: 7. The CDR3 is 18 amino acids. Per the germline V gene, CDR1 is SGHRS and CDR2 is YFSETQ. This chain's CDR3 is CASSLLLAGGPFTGELFF. CDR3 sequence (DNA): TGCGCCAGCAGCTTGCTACTAGCGGGAGGGCCGTTCACCGGGGAGCTGTTTTTT. The variable domain in full, with the rest retrieved from reference TRBV5-1 and TRBJ2-2, is KAGVTQTPRYLIKTRGQQVTLSCSPISGHRSVSWYQQTPGQGLQFLFEYFSETQRNKGNFPGRFSGRQFSNSRSEMNVSTLELGDSALYLCASSLLLAGGPFTGELFFGEGSRLTVL.

CDR3 DNA sequence: TGTGCCAGCAGGGGGACTAGCGGGAGAAAGACCGGGGAGCTGTTTTTT. This translates into CASRGTSGRKTGELFF. The chain links TRBV6-6 to TRBJ2-2; TRBD2 matches at 14 bases. CDR3 length: 16 amino acids. Trimming at V came to 6 bases and at J to 5 bases, leaving 5 bases not matched to a gene. The germline CDR1 and CDR2 sequences are MNHNY and SVGAGI (reference sequence).

The chain carries TRBV7-2 and TRBJ2-4; D unclear. Germline V gene sequence: CDR1 SGHTA, CDR2 FQGNSA. V lost 0 bases to trimming and J lost 0 bases, with 18 bases between them. This CDR3 is 19 amino acids long. The CDR3 sequence: CASSLATVEKTLAKNIQYF. CDR3 in DNA: TGTGCCAGCAGCTTAGCTACAGTAGAAAAAACACTAGCCAAAAACATTCAGTACTTC. Drawing the rest from reference TRBV7-2 and TRBJ2-4, the complete variable domain is GAGVSQSPSNKVTEKGKDVELRCDPISGHTALYWYRQSLGQGLEFLIYFQGNSAPDKSGLPSDRFSAERTGGSVSTLTIQRTQQEDSAVYLCASSLATVEKTLAKNIQYFGAGTRLSVL.

This clone appeared a few times. The chain employs TRBV27 and TRBJ2-3, with TRBD2 matching 10 bases. The CDR3 covers 21 residues. The J segment lost 0 bases and the V segment lost 3 bases, leaving 18 bases of the junction unmatched. Germline V gives CDR1 MNHEY, CDR2 SMNVEV (reference sequence). DNA of the CDR3: TGTGCCAGCAGTTTTTCGGGACCTGGGGCTAGCGGGAGACCGAGCACAGATACGCAGTATTTT. It specifies CASSFSGPGASGRPSTDTQYF.

The chain has TRBV5-1 and TRBJ2-1; D is perhaps TRBD1 (6 bases). Trimming cost V 6 bases and J 3 bases, with 16 bases left between them. Germline V gene sequence: CDR1 SGHRS, CDR2 YFSETQ. CDR3 length: 15 amino acids. The CDR3 loop reads CASTLLEGDYNEQFF. In DNA, the CDR3 is TGCGCCAGCACCCTGCTAGAGGGGGACTACAATGAGCAGTTCTTC.

The chain is built from TRBV13 and TRBJ2-7, with 10 nucleotides matching TRBD2. Germline CDR1 and CDR2: PRHDT and FYEKMQ (reference sequence). V lost 4 bases, J lost 2 bases, and 5 bases stayed unmatched. This CDR3 has 15 residues. This chain's CDR3 is CASSWPSGRAYEQYF. In DNA, the CDR3 is TGTGCCAGCAGCTGGCCGAGCGGGAGGGCCTACGAGCAGTACTTC.

J is TRBJ1-2 and V is TRBV2; 7 bases line up with TRBD1. The CDR3 spans 13 residues. Trimming cost V 3 bases and J 7 bases; bases outside gene matches: 5. Germline CDR1 is SNHLY and CDR2 is FYNNEI. The CDR3 here is CASSDTGARGYTF. In nucleotides, the CDR3 is TGTGCCAGCAGTGATACAGGGGCTCGTGGCTACACCTTC.

This chain connects TRBV28 to TRBJ2-6; the D is unclear. Trimming removed 4 bases from V and 2 bases from J, with 12 bases in between. Germline assignment: CDR1 MDHEN and CDR2 SYDVKM. The CDR3 consists of 16 residues. CDR3 in DNA: TGTGCCAGCAGTTACAACCGTATGGCTGGGGCCAACGTCCTGACTTTC. Residues: CASSYNRMAGANVLTF.

The DNA of the CDR3 is TGTGCCAGCAGTTATCGACAGGTCGGCAATTCACCCCTCCACTTT. As protein: CASSYRQVGNSPLHF. The V and J genes are TRBV6-5 and TRBJ1-6; a possible D gene is TRBD1 (6 bases). V was pared by 3 bases and J by 7 bases, with 13 bases between. Looked up from germline, CDR1 is MNHEY and CDR2 is SVGAGI. The CDR3 loop spans 15 amino acids.

The CDR3 loop is CASSKEGPPGMRNTIYF. The DNA of the CDR3 is TGTGCCAGCAGCAAAGAAGGTCCCCCTGGTATGCGGAACACCATATATTTT. The J gene is TRBJ1-3, the V gene TRBV21-1. TRBV21-1 is recorded as a pseudogene. The CDR3 spans 17 residues.

This rearrangement joins TRBV6-4 to TRBJ1-4; 8 bases fit TRBD1. The CDR3 spans 17 residues. Germline CDR1 and CDR2: MRHNA and SNTAGT. J lost 3 bases, V lost 8 bases, and 14 bases had no gene match. In nucleotides, the CDR3 is TGTGCCAGCCCTTCGGACAGGGCGTGTGCAGCTAATGAAAAACTGTTTTTT. Amino acids: CASPSDRACAANEKLFF.

The J gene is TRBJ1-2, the V gene TRBV5-8, with D uncertain. This CDR3 comprises 14 residues. CDR1 is SGHTS, CDR2 YDEGEE, per germline. Trimming removed 0 bases at V and 4 bases at J, with 10 bases between. CDR3 sequence (DNA): TGTGCCAGCAGCTTGGCGGGTTATAGCTATGGCTACACCTTC. It yields the protein CASSLAGYSYGYTF.

The chain is built from TRBV7-3 and TRBJ2-1, with 11 bases lining up with TRBD2. Germline V CDR1 and CDR2: SGHTA, FQGTGA. The CDR3 loop spans 15 amino acids. V was pared by 5 bases and J by 4 bases, with 4 bases of the junction left unmatched. The chain's CDR3 is CASSPGLAVYNEQFF. CDR3 sequence (DNA): TGTGCCAGCAGCCCGGGACTAGCGGTTTACAATGAGCAGTTCTTC.

The rearrangement uses TRBV5-1 and TRBJ1-1, with TRBD1 identical over 11 bases. Germline-derived CDR1 and CDR2 are SGHRS and YFSETQ. CDR3 length equals 14 residues. V lost 2 bases to trimming and J lost 8 bases; unmatched junction nucleotides: 5. Here the CDR3 DNA reads TGCGCCAGCAGCTTTGGGACAGGGGGTGGGGAAGCTTTCTTT. Protein: CASSFGTGGGEAFF. The full variable domain, its missing parts supplied by reference TRBV5-1 and TRBJ1-1, is KAGVTQTPRYLIKTRGQQVTLSCSPISGHRSVSWYQQTPGQGLQFLFEYFSETQRNKGNFPGRFSGRQFSNSRSEMNVSTLELGDSALYLCASSFGTGGGEAFFGQGTRLTVV.

The chain uses TRBV30 and TRBJ2-3, with 9 nucleotides matching TRBD1. The V segment lost 0 bases and the J segment 7 bases; nucleotides outside the gene matches: 11. This CDR3 is 16 amino acids long. Germline V gene lookup returns CDR1 GTSNPN and CDR2 SVGIG (reference sequence). In DNA, the CDR3 is TGTGCCTGGAGTGTACCTTACAGGGGGCGGGTAAATACGCAGTATTTT. Its protein product is CAWSVPYRGRVNTQYF.

Note on this clone: At the DNA level, this CDR3 is encoded by other sequences in the same sample as well. The rearrangement links TRBV28 to TRBJ1-1; D might be TRBD1 (6 bases). CDR1 MDHEN and CDR2 SYDVKM come from the germline V gene. Trimming took off 2 bases at V and 5 bases at J, with 6 bases between the two ends. This CDR3 comprises 12 residues. CDR3 bases: TGTGCCAGCAGTTTACAGGGGACTGAAGCTTTCTTT. It encodes CASSLQGTEAFF.

The chain links TRBV7-8 to TRBJ2-1; D not certain. Germline V gene data show CDR1 as SGHVS and CDR2 as FQNEAQ. The CDR3 loop spans 15 amino acids. V was trimmed by 3 bases and J by 0 bases, leaving 9 bases between them. In DNA form, the CDR3 reads TGTGCCAGCAGCTTTGCGCGCCCCTCCTACAATGAGCAGTTCTTC. The encoded protein is CASSFARPSYNEQFF.

This clone was detected a few times. The gene calls are TRBV15 and TRBJ2-7; D gene unclear. The V gene lost 5 bases and the J gene lost 2 bases, with 13 bases spanning the gap. CDR3 size: 14 residues. Germline V gene lookup returns CDR1 LNHNV and CDR2 YYDKDF (reference sequence). The CDR3 sequence is CATSSSPRTYEQYF. CDR3 nucleotides: TGTGCCACCAGCTCGAGTCCTAGAACCTACGAGCAGTACTTC.

V is TRBV28 and J is TRBJ1-6; possible D gene TRBD1, 5 bases. The CDR3 is 14 amino acids. V was trimmed by 3 bases and J by 6 bases, leaving 9 bases between them. Germline V lookup: CDR1 MDHEN, CDR2 SYDVKM. CDR3 loop: CASSFGGINSPLHF. In nucleotides, the CDR3 is TGTGCCAGCAGTTTTGGGGGGATTAATTCACCCCTCCACTTT.

This chain connects TRBV27 to TRBJ1-1; 8 nucleotides agree with TRBD1. J lost 9 bases, V lost 5 bases, and 14 bases had no gene match. The CDR3 spans 15 residues. Germline values: CDR1 MNHEY, CDR2 SMNVEV (reference sequence). In DNA form, the CDR3 reads TGTGCCAGCAGTGAAATTCAGGGGGCTCGAACCCAAGCTTTCTTT. Residues: CASSEIQGARTQAFF.

This clone was seen just once. The chain uses TRBV28 and TRBJ1-1, with 8 bases that match TRBD1. CDR1 and CDR2 (germline): MDHEN, SYDVKM. This CDR3 region has 19 residues. The V segment lost 4 bases and the J segment 3 bases; nucleotides outside the gene matches: 19. The CDR3 spells CASSSPALETGERDTEAFF. The CDR3 DNA is TGTGCCAGCAGTTCACCCGCCCTCGAGACAGGGGAGCGGGACACTGAAGCTTTCTTT.